This TCR beta chain comes out of a study of T cells in Graves' hyperthyroidism and ophthalmopathy. Researchers took RNA transcripts and amplified the TCR beta CDR3 regions from them. In the first-round RT-PCR of the TCR CDR3, the HTBI primer set was used. TCRdb passed the multiplex PCR reads through MiXCR, listing each CDR3 protein once. The sample records hundreds of thousands of distinct CDR3 sequences, around 15% being singletons. From germline, CDR1 is MNHEY and CDR2 SVGEGT. The CDR3 length is 10 residues. Trimming shortened V by 10 bases and J by 8 bases, and 11 bases separated the two germline ends.

The chain joins TRBV6-2 or TRBV6-3 to TRBJ1-2; D is ambiguous. The specimen sequenced was blood. This clonotype was sampled from a woman between 50 and 59 years old with Graves' ophthalmopathy. The DNA of the CDR3 is TGTGCCACTACTAAGGGAGGCTACACCTTC. It is translated as CATTKGGYTF.